These T cell receptor beta chains were read from a single sample in a study of T cells in Graves' hyperthyroidism and ophthalmopathy. MiXCR, run by TCRdb on the multiplex PCR reads, gives a single entry per CDR3 protein. The table has approximately 600,000 distinct CDR3 sequences, around 16% seen once; the top ten hold 3.5% to 4%. The sample was blood. These receptors originate from a woman aged 25 to 45 with Graves' hyperthyroidism. CDR3s include the opening cysteine and the closing phenylalanine or tryptophan.

V gene: TRBV11-1
J gene: TRBJ2-5
CDR3 protein: CASSLSGGRGTQYF

V gene: TRBV27
J gene: TRBJ2-1
CDR3 protein: CASSLFPSSGNYNEQFF

V gene: TRBV27
J gene: TRBJ1-1
CDR3 protein: CASSFQGGNTEAFF

V gene: TRBV14
J gene: TRBJ2-2
CDR3 protein: CASSSGWTGTGELFF

V gene: TRBV29-1
J gene: TRBJ2-1
CDR3 protein: CSVRLAGKDEQFF

V gene: TRBV28
J gene: TRBJ2-7
CDR3 protein: CASSSRTSAYSYEQYF

V gene: TRBV28
J gene: TRBJ1-5
CDR3 protein: CASSLLQGLNQPQHF

V gene: TRBV5-1
J gene: TRBJ2-1
CDR3 protein: CASSLGSQDIYNEQFF

V gene: TRBV29-1
J gene: TRBJ2-1
CDR3 protein: CSVSWLAEGEQFF

V gene: TRBV27
J gene: TRBJ2-1
CDR3 protein: CASSQGTSADNEQFF

V gene: TRBV27
J gene: TRBJ1-6
CDR3 protein: CASSFDEWKNSPLHF